These T cell receptor beta chains were read from a single sample in a study of chemoradiotherapy in HPV16-positive cancers. The table came from immunoSEQ multiplex PCR; TCRdb's copy has only in-frame clones and leaves some out. This sample has approximately 23,000 clones; around 78% occur once, and the top ten carry around 2.5%. The specimen was obtained from a patient who underwent chemoradiotherapy. The receptors derive from a human donor with HPV-associated anogenital cancer. Each CDR3 is given with its conserved first and last residue. The D gene is left open where the match is weak. Expanded clones get a size class; other rows say once, few or many, or leave the size out.

NA,TRBV15,TRBJ2-5,NA,TGTGCCACCAGCAGAGTAAAGGAGACCCAGTACTTC,CATSRVKETQYF
TRBD1,TRBV18,TRBJ1-1,once,TGTGCCAGCTCCCAGGGGGCTATGAACACTGAAGCTTTCTTT,CASSQGAMNTEAFF
NA,TRBV7-9,TRBJ2-2,NA,TGTGCCAGCAGTTTCGACTCCACCGGGGAGCTGTTTTTT,CASSFDSTGELFF
NA,TRBV28,TRBJ2-3,NA,TGTGCCAGCAGTTTGAGGGTAGCGTCAGATACGCAGTATTTT,CASSLRVASDTQYF
TRBD1,TRBV30,TRBJ1-2,NA,TGTGCCTGGAGTGTAGACAGGGGAGACTATGGCTACACCTTC,CAWSVDRGDYGYTF
NA,TRBV5-1,TRBJ2-7,NA,TGCGCCAGCAGCTTGTCGTTCTGTGGGGCAGAGCAGTACTTC,CASSLSFCGAEQYF
TRBD1,TRBV7-3,TRBJ2-1,NA,TGTGCCAGCAGCTTAGACAGGGGCGCGTACAATGAGCAGTTCTTC,CASSLDRGAYNEQFF
NA,TRBV18,TRBJ1-6,NA,TGTGCCAGCTCACCACCTCGTAGTGGCCCTAATTCACCCCTCCACTTT,CASSPPRSGPNSPLHF
NA,TRBV20-1,TRBJ2-7,once,TGCAGTGCTTCGACTGCCCGCGAGCAGTACTTC,CSASTAREQYF
TRBD1,TRBV18,TRBJ1-6,NA,TGTGCCAGCTCACCCGACAGGGACAGCGGTACCCTCCACTTT,CASSPDRDSGTLHF
NA,TRBV19,TRBJ1-5,few,TGTGCCAGTAGTACCCGTTTTATCAATCAGCCCCAGCATTTT,CASSTRFINQPQHF
NA,TRBV11-2,TRBJ2-3,NA,TGTGCCAGCAGCTTGTTCCAGGGAGTAGCAACAGATACGCAGTATTTT,CASSLFQGVATDTQYF
NA,TRBV28,TRBJ2-3,NA,TGTGCCAGCGCCACCCCTGAGGCGAGGGCAGATACGCAGTATTTT,CASATPEARADTQYF
NA,TRBV12-5,TRBJ2-3,NA,TGTGCTAGTGGTTTGGTAAGAGCAGGGGCAGATACGCAGTATTTT,CASGLVRAGADTQYF
TRBD2,TRBV11-3,TRBJ2-3,NA,TGTGCCAGCAGCTTACGTAGCGGGGGAATCACAGATACGCAGTATTTT,CASSLRSGGITDTQYF
TRBD2,TRBV5-4,TRBJ2-3,NA,TGTGCCAGCAGCAGGGAGCGGGAGACAGATACGCAGTATTTT,CASSRERETDTQYF
TRBD2,TRBV6-1,TRBJ2-2,NA,TGTGCCAGCACAAGCGGGAGAAACACCGGGGAGCTGTTTTTT,CASTSGRNTGELFF
NA,TRBV13,TRBJ2-3,NA,TGTGCCAGCAGCCATACAGGGACAATTAGAGATACGCAGTATTTT,CASSHTGTIRDTQYF
NA,TRBV6-6,TRBJ1-6,once,TGTGCCAGCAGTTTGAGGGAGAATAATTCACCCCTCCACTTT,CASSLRENNSPLHF
NA,TRBV28,TRBJ2-7,once,TGTGCCAGCAGTTTTCCCCAGCAAAGCGCTAGCTCCTACGAGCAGTACTTC,CASSFPQQSASSYEQYF
NA,TRBV5-4,TRBJ1-3,NA,TGTGCCAGCAGCCCCAGGGGAGACCCCTCTGGAAACACCATATATTTT,CASSPRGDPSGNTIYF
TRBD1,TRBV29-1,TRBJ1-2,once,TGCAGCGTCGACTCGACACAGGGGATCGACTATGGCTACACCTTC,CSVDSTQGIDYGYTF
NA,TRBV6-5,TRBJ2-1,NA,TGTGCCAGCAGACCCCGGACTCATTACAATGAGCAGTTCTTC,CASRPRTHYNEQFF
TRBD1,TRBV2,TRBJ2-2,NA,TGTGCCAGCAGTGAAGGGACAGGGCAAGGCGGGGAGCTGTTTTTT,CASSEGTGQGGELFF
TRBD1,TRBV11-2,TRBJ2-7,NA,TGTGCCAGCAGCCGAGGGACAGGGAGCGAGCAGTACTTC,CASSRGTGSEQYF
NA,TRBV28,TRBJ1-2,NA,TGTGCCAGCCTTCCGGGGGGGATCTATGGCTACACCTTC,CASLPGGIYGYTF
NA,TRBV27,TRBJ2-1,NA,TGTGCCAGCAGTTTAGTAAGCTCCTACAATGAGCAGTTCTTC,CASSLVSSYNEQFF
NA,TRBV7-3,TRBJ2-2,NA,TGTGCCAGCAGGGGGGGCATGGACACCGGGGAGCTGTTTTTT,CASRGGMDTGELFF
NA,TRBV7-2,TRBJ2-7,few,TGTGCCAGCAGCCAGGGCATCTACGAGCAGTACTTC,CASSQGIYEQYF
NA,TRBV18,TRBJ2-3,NA,TGTGCCAGCTCGGCGAATCCTACCCCAACAGATACGCAGTATTTT,CASSANPTPTDTQYF
NA,TRBV5-4,TRBJ1-1,once,TGTGCCAGCAGCCTACAGGAGAGTGAAGCTTTCTTT,CASSLQESEAFF
NA,TRBV6-5,TRBJ1-1,NA,TGTGCCAGCAGGGCAGGGACCGAAGCTTTCTTT,CASRAGTEAFF
TRBD1,TRBV10-3,TRBJ2-3,few,TGTGCCATCAGGGTGGACAGGGGCCCTTTCACAGATACGCAGTATTTT,CAIRVDRGPFTDTQYF
NA,TRBV18,TRBJ1-2,NA,TGTGCCAGCTCACCATTGGGCGGCGCCGGCTACACCTTC,CASSPLGGAGYTF
TRBD1,TRBV30,TRBJ1-5,NA,TGTGCTGTGGATTTGACAGGGGCTGGTAGCGGTCAGCCCCAGCATTTT,CAVDLTGAGSGQPQHF
NA,TRBV7-2,TRBJ2-7,once,TGTGCCAGCAGCTTACAGGCGGGGACCTACGAGCAGTACTTC,CASSLQAGTYEQYF
TRBD2,TRBV11-3,TRBJ2-1,NA,TGTGCCAGCAGCCCCGGGACTAGCGGGGGATACAATGAGCAGTTCTTC,CASSPGTSGGYNEQFF
NA,TRBV9,TRBJ1-2,NA,TGTGCCAGCAGCCCAGGGACACCTAACTATGGCTACACCTTC,CASSPGTPNYGYTF
NA,TRBV10-3,TRBJ1-1,NA,TGTGCCATCAGTGAGTCTCGGGGCAACACTGAAGCTTTCTTT,CAISESRGNTEAFF
NA,TRBV7-6,TRBJ2-7,few,TGTGCCAGCAGCTCGACAGGATTTGCCTACGAGCAGTACTTC,CASSSTGFAYEQYF
NA,TRBV7-2,TRBJ2-7,NA,TGTGCCAGCAGCTTAGCGCCGGGGTACGAGCAGTACTTC,CASSLAPGYEQYF
NA,TRBV9,TRBJ2-2,NA,TGTGCCAGCAGCGTAGGACACGCGAACACCGGGGAGCTGTTTTTT,CASSVGHANTGELFF
NA,TRBV5-6,TRBJ2-5,once,TGTGCCAGCCACGAGGTGGGGCGAGAGACCCAGTACTTC,CASHEVGRETQYF
NA,TRBV7-8,TRBJ1-4,NA,TGTGCCAGCAGCTTAGCATTAGGTACCGAAACAACTAATGAAAAACTGTTTTTT,CASSLALGTETTNEKLFF
NA,TRBV2,TRBJ1-1,NA,TGTGCCAGAGCGGTTGGGGACACTGAAGCTTTCTTT,CARAVGDTEAFF
NA,TRBV7-6,TRBJ2-2,few,TGTGCCAGCAGCCCCGACGGGGAGCTGTTTTTT,CASSPDGELFF